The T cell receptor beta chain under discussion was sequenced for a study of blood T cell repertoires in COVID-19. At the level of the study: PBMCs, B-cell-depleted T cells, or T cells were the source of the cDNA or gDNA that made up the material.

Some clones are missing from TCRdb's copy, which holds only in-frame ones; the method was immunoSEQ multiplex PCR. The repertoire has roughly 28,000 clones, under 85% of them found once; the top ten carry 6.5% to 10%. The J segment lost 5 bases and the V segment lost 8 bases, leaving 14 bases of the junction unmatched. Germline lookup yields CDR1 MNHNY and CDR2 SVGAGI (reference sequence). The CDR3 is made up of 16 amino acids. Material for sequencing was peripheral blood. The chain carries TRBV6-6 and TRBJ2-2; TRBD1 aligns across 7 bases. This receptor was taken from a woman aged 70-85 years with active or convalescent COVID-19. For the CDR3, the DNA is TGTGCCAGCGCTCCAACCGCAGGGGGTTTTACCGGGGAGCTGTTTTTT. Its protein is CASAPTAGGFTGELFF.